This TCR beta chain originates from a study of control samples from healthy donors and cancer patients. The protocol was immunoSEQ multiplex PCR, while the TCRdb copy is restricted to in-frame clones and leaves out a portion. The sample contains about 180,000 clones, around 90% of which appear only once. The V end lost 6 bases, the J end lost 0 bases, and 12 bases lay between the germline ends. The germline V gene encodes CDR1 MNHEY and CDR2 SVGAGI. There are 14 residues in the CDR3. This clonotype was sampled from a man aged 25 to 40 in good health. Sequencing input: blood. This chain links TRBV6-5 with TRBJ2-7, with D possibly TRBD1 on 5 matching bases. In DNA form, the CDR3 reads TGTGCCAGCAGCTCAGGGCCGGCCTCCTACGAGCAGTACTTC. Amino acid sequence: CASSSGPASYEQYF.